A selection of T cell receptor beta chains follows, all from one sample in a study of blood T cell repertoires in COVID-19. The assay was immunoSEQ multiplex PCR, and TCRdb's table has in-frame clones only and misses some. The sample includes 69,000 or so clones, nearly 90% seen only once; the top ten take approximately 5.8%. Material: peripheral blood. All receptors come from a man over 45 with acute or convalescent COVID-19. CDR3s include the opening cysteine and the closing phenylalanine or tryptophan. D genes are given only for firm matches. Part of the rows lack a size; the others show once, few, many or a class for expanded clones.

TRBJ2-7 | TRBV9 | NA | 16 | NA | CASSPSGREPSKEQYF | TGTGCCAGCAGCCCCTCCGGGCGGGAACCATCGAAAGAGCAGTACTTC
TRBJ1-3 | TRBV11-2 | NA | 15 | TRBD1 | CASSLGQGTGNTIYF | TGTGCCAGCAGCTTAGGACAGGGGACTGGAAACACCATATATTTT
TRBJ1-1 | TRBV11-3 | NA | 15 | TRBD1 | CASSFGDSRNTEAFF | TGTGCCAGCAGCTTCGGGGACAGCCGAAACACTGAAGCTTTCTTT
TRBJ2-2 | TRBV29-1 | NA | 13 | TRBD1 | CSVGTGKTGELFF | TGCAGCGTTGGGACAGGGAAAACCGGGGAGCTGTTTTTT
TRBJ2-3 | TRBV5-5 | NA | 16 | TRBD2 | CASSLTSGRVPDTQYF | TGTGCCAGCAGCTTGACTAGCGGGAGGGTTCCAGATACGCAGTATTTT
TRBJ2-7 | TRBV29-1 | NA | 15 | TRBD2 | CSVELAGVGRNEQYF | TGCAGCGTTGAGCTAGCGGGAGTCGGACGGAACGAGCAGTACTTC
TRBJ2-7 | TRBV6-6 | once | 14 | NA | CASSYQGLAYEQYF | TGTGCCAGCAGTTACCAGGGGTTGGCGTACGAGCAGTACTTC
TRBJ1-6 | TRBV10-3 | once | 15 | NA | CAISEEDPGNSPLHF | TGTGCCATCAGTGAGGAGGATCCCGGGAATTCACCCCTCCACTTT
TRBJ1-5 | TRBV4-2 | NA | 16 | NA | CASSQDVIGEGQPQHF | TGTGCCAGCAGCCAAGATGTTATCGGGGAGGGTCAGCCCCAGCATTTT
TRBJ1-5 | TRBV7-6 | NA | 15 | NA | CASSSRAESNQPQHF | TGTGCCAGCAGTTCCAGAGCGGAGAGCAATCAGCCCCAGCATTTT
TRBJ2-3 | TRBV5-1 | once | 16 | TRBD2 | CASSFLAGAVSDTQYF | TGCGCCAGCAGCTTCTTAGCGGGAGCAGTGTCAGATACGCAGTATTTT
TRBJ1-1 | TRBV25-1 | NA | 13 | TRBD1 | CARGGQGDTEAFF | TGTGCCAGAGGGGGACAGGGAGACACTGAAGCTTTCTTT
TRBJ2-2 | TRBV11-3 | few | 14 | TRBD1 | CASRTGQGTGELFF | TGTGCCAGCAGGACAGGACAGGGCACCGGGGAGCTGTTTTTT
TRBJ1-2 | TRBV27 | NA | 12 | NA | CASSFNGYGYTF | TGTGCCAGCAGTTTTAACGGTTATGGCTACACCTTC
TRBJ2-3 | TRBV5-1 | NA | 18 | TRBD1 | CASSLGGQGATTVDTQYF | TGCGCCAGCAGCTTGGGAGGGCAGGGGGCTACCACAGTTGATACGCAGTATTTT
TRBJ1-1 | TRBV21-1 | NA | 22 | NA | CASSKRPPGSRDRGWSISEAFF | TGTGCCAGCAGCAAAAGGCCTCCGGGGTCTAGGGACAGGGGTTGGAGCATCTCTGAAGCTTTCTTT
TRBJ1-2 | TRBV6-5 | NA | 14 | NA | CASSPGGVSRGYTF | TGTGCCAGCAGCCCGGGGGGGGTGTCAAGAGGCTACACCTTC
TRBJ1-6 | TRBV6-5 | NA | 14 | TRBD1 | CASRYRGLDSPLHF | TGTGCCAGCAGGTACAGGGGGCTCGATTCACCCCTCCACTTT
TRBJ2-1 | TRBV9 | NA | 14 | NA | CASSVRSQGAEQFF | TGTGCCAGCAGCGTCCGTTCCCAGGGCGCTGAGCAGTTCTTC
TRBJ2-7 | TRBV11-3 | NA | 15 | NA | CASSLAGGMGYEQYF | TGTGCCAGCAGCTTAGCGGGGGGCATGGGGTACGAGCAGTACTTC
TRBJ2-5 | TRBV6-6 | NA | 14 | NA | CASSYGLLQETQYF | TGTGCCAGCAGTTATGGACTCCTACAAGAGACCCAGTACTTC
TRBJ1-3 | TRBV6-5 | NA | 13 | NA | CASSRGSGNTIYF | TGTGCCAGCAGCAGGGGATCTGGAAACACCATATATTTT
TRBJ2-2 | TRBV6-1 | NA | 16 | TRBD2 | CASSEGLAGATGELFF | TGTGCCAGCAGTGAAGGACTAGCGGGCGCCACCGGGGAGCTGTTTTTT
TRBJ2-1 | TRBV6-2/TRBV6-3 | NA | 11 | NA | CASSPDNEQFF | TGTGCCAGCAGCCCCGACAATGAGCAGTTCTTC
TRBJ2-1 | TRBV5-1 | NA | 11 | NA | CASSSNNEQFF | TGCGCCAGCAGCAGCAACAATGAGCAGTTCTTC
TRBJ2-3 | TRBV7-6 | NA | 13 | NA | CASSARSGDTQYF | TGTGCCAGCAGCGCTCGTTCCGGGGATACGCAGTATTTT
TRBJ1-6 | TRBV9 | NA | 18 | NA | CASSSRDSWSSYNSPLHF | TGTGCCAGCAGCAGTCGGGACTCCTGGAGCTCCTATAATTCACCCCTCCACTTT
TRBJ2-7 | TRBV11-2 | NA | 16 | NA | CASSLVPGHVSYEQYF | TGTGCCAGCAGCTTAGTTCCGGGACACGTCTCCTACGAGCAGTACTTC
TRBJ2-2 | TRBV30 | NA | 15 | TRBD2 | CAGRLAGENTGELFF | TGTGCCGGGCGACTAGCGGGCGAAAACACCGGGGAGCTGTTTTTT
TRBJ2-2 | TRBV6-5 | medium-sized | 13 | NA | CASTVGDTGELFF | TGTGCCAGCACGGTAGGGGACACCGGGGAGCTGTTTTTT
TRBJ2-1 | TRBV6-4 | NA | 16 | TRBD2 | CASSGSGGSSYNEQFF | TGTGCCAGCAGTGGTTCCGGCGGGAGCTCCTACAATGAGCAGTTCTTC
TRBJ2-5 | TRBV21-1 | NA | 14 | NA | CASSKVRWRETQYF | TGTGCCAGCAGCAAAGTCAGATGGAGAGAGACCCAGTACTTC
TRBJ2-1 | TRBV3-1/TRBV3-2 | NA | 14 | TRBD2 | CASSQDSGGSLKFF | TGTGCCAGCAGCCAAGATAGTGGCGGGAGTCTGAAGTTCTTC
TRBJ2-1 | TRBV4-2 | NA | 16 | TRBD2 | CASSQDLSGSFNEQFF | TGTGCCAGCAGCCAAGATTTGAGCGGGAGCTTCAATGAGCAGTTCTTC
TRBJ2-5 | TRBV11-3 | NA | 16 | TRBD1 | CASSFLPGQGLETQYF | TGTGCCAGCAGCTTCCTACCGGGACAGGGTTTAGAGACCCAGTACTTC
TRBJ2-1 | TRBV6-2/TRBV6-3 | NA | 14 | NA | CASSYSVGTGEQFF | TGTGCCAGCAGTTACAGCGTCGGGACTGGCGAGCAGTTCTTC
TRBJ2-1 | TRBV2 | once | 15 | TRBD2 | CASSRTSGSYNEQFF | TGTGCCAGCAGTCGGACTAGCGGGAGCTACAATGAGCAGTTCTTC
TRBJ2-5 | TRBV5-4 | NA | 16 | TRBD2 | CASSSDPTSAEETQYF | TGTGCCAGCAGCTCCGACCCGACTAGCGCGGAAGAGACCCAGTACTTC
TRBJ2-1 | TRBV6-5 | NA | 15 | NA | CASSYIGGIGNEQFF | TGTGCCAGCAGTTATATAGGCGGGATCGGCAATGAGCAGTTCTTC
TRBJ2-7 | TRBV6-2/TRBV6-3 | NA | 17 | NA | CASSYSRMAGPLYEQYF | TGTGCCAGCAGTTACTCGAGGATGGCGGGACCCCTCTACGAGCAGTACTTC
TRBJ2-5 | TRBV7-6 | NA | 15 | NA | CASTSHGGDQETQYF | TGTGCCAGCACCTCCCACGGCGGGGACCAAGAGACCCAGTACTTC
TRBJ2-1 | TRBV6-6 | NA | 16 | TRBD2 | CASSYSLAGGGNEQFF | TGTGCCAGCAGTTACAGCCTAGCGGGAGGTGGCAATGAGCAGTTCTTC
TRBJ1-3 | TRBV4-2 | NA | 17 | NA | CASSQDDSPSSGNTIYF | TGTGCCAGCAGCCAAGACGACAGTCCAAGCTCTGGAAACACCATATATTTT
TRBJ2-3 | TRBV11-3 | NA | 15 | NA | CASSARQASTDTQYF | TGTGCCAGCAGCGCAAGACAGGCGAGCACAGATACGCAGTATTTT
TRBJ2-1 | TRBV2 | NA | 12 | NA | CASTPPQGEQFF | TGTGCCAGCACCCCCCCCCAGGGTGAGCAGTTCTTC
TRBJ2-5 | TRBV14 | NA | 12 | NA | CASSQSRETQYF | TGTGCCAGCAGCCAAAGTCGGGAGACCCAGTACTTC
TRBJ2-7 | TRBV4-1 | once | 18 | TRBD2 | CASSQERLAGGALIQQYF | TGCGCCAGCAGCCAAGAAAGGCTGGCGGGAGGCGCCCTGATCCAGCAGTACTTC
TRBJ2-6 | TRBV10-3 | NA | 13 | NA | CAISEDRANVLTF | TGTGCCATCAGTGAGGACAGGGCCAACGTCCTGACTTTC
TRBJ2-2 | TRBV11-2 | NA | 15 | TRBD2 | CASSLGLAGAGELFF | TGTGCCAGCAGCTTGGGACTAGCGGGAGCCGGGGAGCTGTTTTTT
TRBJ2-7 | TRBV19 | NA | 16 | NA | CASSIFPGRSSYEQYF | TGTGCCAGTAGTATTTTTCCAGGGAGGAGCTCCTACGAGCAGTACTTC
TRBJ2-7 | TRBV7-8 | once | 13 | NA | CASSVVRRERLYF | TGTGCCAGCAGCGTAGTCAGACGGGAGAGGCTGTACTTC
TRBJ2-5 | TRBV5-6 | NA | 18 | TRBD1 | CASSLGRQGMRGQETQYF | TGTGCCAGCAGCTTGGGGAGACAGGGTATGAGAGGACAAGAGACCCAGTACTTC
TRBJ2-1 | TRBV13 | NA | 12 | TRBD1 | CASSHTGDEQFF | TGTGCCAGCAGCCATACAGGGGATGAGCAGTTCTTC
TRBJ2-4 | TRBV11-3 | NA | 15 | NA | CASSSRDTAKNIQYF | TGTGCCAGCAGCTCCCGGGACACAGCCAAAAACATTCAGTACTTC
TRBJ2-7 | TRBV18 | NA | 14 | TRBD1 | CASSPLGQNYEQYF | TGTGCCAGCTCACCACTGGGACAGAACTACGAGCAGTACTTC
TRBJ2-7 | TRBV6-4 | NA | 18 | NA | CASSDSTPLEATAYEQYF | TGTGCCAGCAGTGACTCGACCCCCCTCGAGGCTACGGCCTACGAGCAGTACTTC
TRBJ1-1 | TRBV4-1 | NA | 15 | TRBD1 | CASSQTGQANTEAFF | TGCGCCAGCAGCCAAACAGGACAGGCGAACACTGAAGCTTTCTTT
TRBJ2-7 | TRBV6-5 | NA | 14 | TRBD2 | CASSTGGSRYEQYF | TGTGCCAGCAGTACGGGAGGGAGCCGCTACGAGCAGTACTTC
TRBJ1-1 | TRBV29-1 | once | 13 | NA | CSVRRDSNTEAFF | TGCAGCGTGCGCAGGGATTCGAACACTGAAGCTTTCTTT
TRBJ2-3 | TRBV2 | NA | 15 | TRBD2 | CASRATSGSTDTQYF | TGTGCCAGCAGGGCGACTAGCGGGAGTACAGATACGCAGTATTTT